This T cell receptor beta chain was identified in a study of cytomegalovirus exposure and HLA in healthy donors. The germline CDR1 and CDR2 sequences are ENHRY and SYGVKD. Germline trimming cut 4 bases from V and 0 bases from J; bases unmatched to any gene: 4. The length of the CDR3 is 15 residues. This clone was counted a few times. The study ran its PCR with 60 Vbeta and 13 Jbeta primers. The table came from immunoSEQ multiplex PCR; TCRdb's copy has only in-frame clones and leaves some out. The table shows about 130,000 clones, with approximately 70% occurring only once. The receptor was derived from a human donor in good health. Sequenced: PBMCs. The rearrangement links TRBV10-3 to TRBJ2-3; 7 nucleotides align to TRBD1. The CDR3: CAISGTGASTDTQYF. The CDR3 DNA reads as TGTGCCATCAGTGGGACAGGTGCTAGCACAGATACGCAGTATTTT.